Below, 18 T cell receptor beta chains from the same sample are listed, as sequenced in a study of cytomegalovirus exposure and HLA in healthy donors. PCR employed 60 Vbeta and 13 Jbeta primers. TCRdb's copy holds only in-frame clones and misses some; the assay was immunoSEQ multiplex PCR. The sample records roughly 180,000 clones, more than 60% being singletons. The sample taken for sequencing was PBMCs. The receptors were sampled from a woman in her thirties in good health and CMV-seropositive.

The chain carries TRBV5-6 and TRBJ2-5; D might be TRBD1 (6 bases). Trimming removed 9 bases from V and 9 bases from J, with 21 bases in between. The CDR3 extends over 13 amino acids. Germline V lookup: CDR1 SGHDT, CDR2 YYEEEE. The CDR3 spells CATSRDNDRPQYF. The CDR3 DNA follows: TGTGCCACAAGCCGGGACAACGACCGACCCCAGTACTTC.

The chain employs TRBV6-1 and TRBJ2-7; maybe TRBD1 (6 bases). The ends were cut back, 0 bases at V and 5 bases at J, with 14 bases in the middle. The CDR3 extends over 15 amino acids. The germline CDR1 and CDR2 sequences are MNHNS and SASEGT. Written as DNA, the CDR3 is TGTGCCAGCAGTGAAGCCCCCAACAGGGCGGACGAGCAGTACTTC. It yields the protein CASSEAPNRADEQYF.

This chain links TRBV13 with TRBJ1-3, with a tentative D call TRBD1 (6 bases). Germline CDR1 reads PRHDT; CDR2 reads FYEKMQ (reference sequence). The V end was cut by 2 bases, the J end by 0 bases, with 14 bases between. The CDR3 is 17 residues long. This CDR3 reads CASSLSGGLRSGNTIYF. CDR3 coding DNA: TGTGCCAGCAGCTTATCCGGGGGGCTCCGCTCTGGAAACACCATATATTTT.

V usage is TRBV27 and J usage is TRBJ1-1; D is uncertain. CDR1 and CDR2 (germline): MNHEY, SMNVEV (reference sequence). Trimming left V 1 base short and J 7 bases short, with 10 bases between. This CDR3 comprises 13 residues. CDR3 DNA sequence: TGTGCCAGCAGTTTATTATCTACGAGTGAAGCTTTCTTT. Translated: CASSLLSTSEAFF.

The J gene is TRBJ2-3, the V gene TRBV28, with 12 bases matching TRBD2. With V trimmed by 3 bases and J by 6 bases, 19 bases remained unmatched. The CDR3 is made up of 20 amino acids. The V gene's germline CDR1 is MDHEN and CDR2 SYDVKM. As DNA, the CDR3 is TGTGCCAGCAGTTTCCCCCGAGGGACTAGCGGGTCGAGGAGGGCGGATACGCAGTATTTT. It codes for CASSFPRGTSGSRRADTQYF. The full variable domain, with the rest looked up from reference TRBV28 and TRBJ2-3, is DVKVTQSSRYLVKRTGEKVFLECVQDMDHENMFWYRQDPGLGLRLIYFSYDVKMKEKGDIPEGYSVSREKKERFSLILESASTNQTSMYLCASSFPRGTSGSRRADTQYFGPGTRLTVL.

The chain carries TRBV6-1 and TRBJ1-4; maybe TRBD1 (5 bases). From germline, CDR1 is MNHNS and CDR2 SASEGT. The ends were cut back, 7 bases at V and 3 bases at J, with 12 bases in the middle. This CDR3 has 14 residues. The CDR3 sequence: CASMGGVPNEKLFF. DNA for the CDR3: TGTGCCAGCATGGGAGGGGTCCCTAATGAAAAACTGTTTTTT.

This clone appeared once. This CDR3 is CASSDRVATNEKLFF. The CDR3 nucleotides read TGCGCCAGCAGCGACAGGGTTGCAACTAATGAAAAACTGTTTTTT. The V and J genes are TRBV5-1 and TRBJ1-4; 7 bases are shared with TRBD1. The V gene end was trimmed by 4 bases and the J gene end by 0 bases; junction bases not matched to a gene: 3. This CDR3 is built from 15 residues. Looked up from germline, CDR1 is SGHRS and CDR2 is YFSETQ. Full variable domain (remainder filled in from reference TRBV5-1 and TRBJ1-4): KAGVTQTPRYLIKTRGQQVTLSCSPISGHRSVSWYQQTPGQGLQFLFEYFSETQRNKGNFPGRFSGRQFSNSRSEMNVSTLELGDSALYLCASSDRVATNEKLFFGSGTQLSVL.

The V gene is TRBV6-1, the J gene TRBJ1-5; unclear D gene. V lost 0 bases and J lost 2, with 8 bases in between. The CDR3 sequence is 15 residues long. Germline V gene sequence: CDR1 MNHNS, CDR2 SASEGT. The CDR3 spells CASSEARTGNQPQHF. For the CDR3, the DNA is TGTGCCAGCAGTGAAGCACGAACTGGCAATCAGCCCCAGCATTTT.

The chain links TRBV4-1 to TRBJ2-3; D might be TRBD2 (5 bases). The germline CDR1 and CDR2 sequences are MGHRA and YSYEKL. The CDR3 has 17 residues. The ends were cut back, 0 bases at V and 0 bases at J, with 13 bases in the middle. The CDR3 bases are TGCGCCAGCAGCCAAGAAGGGCGCGGGCCAAGCACAGATACGCAGTATTTT. Translating it yields CASSQEGRGPSTDTQYF.

This sequence joins TRBV25-1 and TRBJ2-2; D call uncertain. Germline loops: CDR1 MGHDK, CDR2 SYGVNS. V lost 6 bases, J lost 4 bases, and 6 bases lay in between. The CDR3 runs 12 residues. CDR3: CASSPFTGELFF. The DNA of the CDR3 is TGTGCCAGCAGCCCCTTCACCGGGGAGCTGTTTTTT.

The chain has TRBV2 and TRBJ2-1, with a possible D match to TRBD1 (5 bases). The V end was cut by 9 bases, the J end by 10 bases, with 19 bases between. There are 13 residues in the CDR3. CDR1 is SNHLY and CDR2 is FYNNEI in the germline V gene. The CDR3 sequence is CASIAEASGEQFF. DNA of the CDR3: TGTGCCAGTATCGCCGAGGCCTCAGGGGAGCAGTTCTTC.

V gene TRBV28 combines with J gene TRBJ2-7; 7 bases map to TRBD1. With V trimmed by 6 bases and J by 3 bases, 8 bases remained unmatched. Germline V gene data show CDR1 as MDHEN and CDR2 as SYDVKM. The length of the CDR3 is 14 residues. The CDR3 bases are TGTGCCAGCAGCGCGACAGGGACCTACTACGAGCAGTACTTC. This codes for CASSATGTYYEQYF.

This clone was recorded only once. The chain carries TRBV15 and TRBJ1-4; possible D gene TRBD1, 5 bases. The CDR3 has 13 amino acids. Germline CDR1 LNHNV, CDR2 YYDKDF (reference sequence). V was shortened by 4 bases and J by 10 bases, with 13 bases between the two germline ends. Written as DNA, the CDR3 is TGTGCCACCAGCACCTATTCTCAGGGAAAACTGTTTTTT. It is translated as CATSTYSQGKLFF.

The CDR3 DNA reads as TGTGCCAGCAGCGTAGAAGGCGGGGTAAGCTACAATGAGCAGTTCTTC. This codes for CASSVEGGVSYNEQFF. V usage is TRBV9 and J usage is TRBJ2-1; D perhaps matches TRBD2 (6 bases). The CDR3 is 16 residues long. Germline V CDR1 and CDR2: SGDLS, YYNGEE. The germline V and J ends were trimmed by 0 bases and 3 bases, with 13 bases remaining between them.

This chain links TRBV14 with TRBJ2-1, with 11 bases lining up with TRBD2. The length of the CDR3 is 14 residues. V dropped 4 bases and J dropped 7; count of bases not matched to a gene: 3. Germline V gene lookup returns CDR1 SGHDN and CDR2 FVKESK. The CDR3 nucleotides read TGTGCCAGCAGCCGACTAGCGGGAAGGAATGAGCAGTTCTTC. Translation: CASSRLAGRNEQFF. The full variable domain, rest sourced from reference TRBV14 and TRBJ2-1, is EAGVTQFPSHSVIEKGQTVTLRCDPISGHDNLYWYRRVMGKEIKFLLHFVKESKQDESGMPNNRFLAERTGGTYSTLKVQPAELEDSGVYFCASSRLAGRNEQFFGPGTRLTVL.

This chain connects TRBV28 to TRBJ2-3; 13 bases match TRBD2. The germline CDR1 and CDR2 sequences are MDHEN and SYDVKM. J lost 2 bases, V lost 10 bases, and 6 bases had no gene match. The CDR3 is 15 amino acids. CDR3 DNA sequence: TGTGCCATACTAGCGGGAGGGCCGGACACAGATACGCAGTATTTT. Translating it yields CAILAGGPDTDTQYF.

J is TRBJ2-1 and V is TRBV5-1, with D tentatively TRBD1 (6 bases). The V end lost 2 bases, the J end lost 2 bases, and 11 bases lay between the germline ends. CDR1 is SGHRS and CDR2 is YFSETQ in the germline V gene. This CDR3 comprises 15 residues. The CDR3 here is CASSFSGETYNEQFF. Written as DNA, the CDR3 is TGCGCCAGCAGCTTCTCAGGGGAAACCTACAATGAGCAGTTCTTC.

The table lists this clone with a few counts. The chain couples TRBV2 to TRBJ2-7; D gene ambiguous. This CDR3 comprises 13 residues. In germline, CDR1 is SNHLY, CDR2 FYNNEI. The CDR3 region is CFFKQKAAYEQYF. In nucleotides, the CDR3 is TGTTTTTTCAAGCAGAAGGCGGCATACGAGCAGTACTTC.